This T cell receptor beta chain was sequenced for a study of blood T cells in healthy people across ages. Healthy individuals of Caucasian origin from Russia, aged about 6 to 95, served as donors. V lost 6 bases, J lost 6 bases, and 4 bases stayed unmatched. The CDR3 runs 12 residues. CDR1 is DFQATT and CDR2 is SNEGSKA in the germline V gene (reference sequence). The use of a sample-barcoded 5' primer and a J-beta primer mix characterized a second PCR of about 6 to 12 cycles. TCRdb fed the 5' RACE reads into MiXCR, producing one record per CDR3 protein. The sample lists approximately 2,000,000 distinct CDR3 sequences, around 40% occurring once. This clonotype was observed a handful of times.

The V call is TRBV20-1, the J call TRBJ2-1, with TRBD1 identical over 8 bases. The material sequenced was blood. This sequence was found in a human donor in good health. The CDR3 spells CSAQTGGNEQFF. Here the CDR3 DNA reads TGCAGTGCCCAAACAGGGGGCAATGAGCAGTTCTTC.